The 8 T cell receptor beta chains reported below all come from one sample, sequenced in a study of CD8 T cells in Susac syndrome (dated by TCRdb to 2018 to 2020). The library was made by the immunoSEQ multiplex PCR assay. RNA was extracted with the RNeasy kit and roughly 0.45 to 1 ug was reverse transcribed using random hexamers. In TCRdb, the public reads were trimmed at Q25 with fastp and aligned with MiXCR, with productive beta chains retained. Duplicate CDR3 protein sequences are folded into a single record with the most common DNA and genes. The sample table holds some 260,000 distinct CDR3 sequences, of which 90% to 95% were seen once. The biggest ten clones account for 0.06% to 0.08% of the sample. The source material was CD4+ T cells from PBMCs. These receptors were collected from a human donor with multiple sclerosis.

This chain connects TRBV18 to TRBJ2-7; weak D call: TRBD2 (6 bases). V lost 4 bases, J lost 0 bases, and 13 bases lay in between. There are 15 residues in the CDR3. CDR1 is KGHSH, CDR2 LQKENI, per germline. The CDR3 nucleotides read TGTGCCAGCTCACTCGGGGGTAGCAGCTCCTACGAGCAGTACGTC. Its protein is CASSLGGSSSYEQYV.

This sequence joins TRBV12-3 or TRBV12-4 and TRBJ2-5; tentative D call: TRBD2 (7 bases). This CDR3 has 16 residues. Trimming left V 3 bases short and J 0 bases short, with 14 bases between. DNA of the CDR3: TGTGCCAGCAGTTTGGGGGGGCGCAGGTACCAAGAGACCCAGTACTTC. It encodes CASSLGGRRYQETQYF.

The count of this clonotype is one. The J gene is TRBJ2-7, the V gene TRBV28, with 8 bases lining up with TRBD2. V was clipped by 2 bases and J by 0 bases; unmatched bases: 3. In germline, CDR1 is MDHEN, CDR2 SYDVKM. CDR3 length: 15 amino acids. The CDR3 protein is CASSLRGGPSYEQYF. The CDR3 DNA reads as TGTGCCAGCAGTTTACGGGGGGGTCCCTCCTACGAGCAGTACTTC. The full variable domain, rest sourced from reference TRBV28 and TRBJ2-7, is DVKVTQSSRYLVKRTGEKVFLECVQDMDHENMFWYRQDPGLGLRLIYFSYDVKMKEKGDIPEGYSVSREKKERFSLILESASTNQTSMYLCASSLRGGPSYEQYFGPGTRLTVT.

The gene calls are TRBV6-2 or TRBV6-3 and TRBJ2-7; TRBD2 matches 7 bases. V was pared by 3 bases and J by 3 bases, with 8 bases of the junction left unmatched. This CDR3 is built from 15 residues. CDR1 is MNHEY, CDR2 SVGEGT, per germline. In nucleotides, the CDR3 is TGTGCCAGCAGTTATGCCAGCGGGGAGAACTACGAGCAGTACTTC. Protein: CASSYASGENYEQYF.

The CDR3 DNA reads TGCGCCAGCAGCCCCCTCGGTTCGGGCACCCTTCGAGCTTTCTTT. Protein sequence: CASSPLGSGTLRAFF. The chain carries TRBV5-1 and TRBJ1-1; D is unresolved. The CDR3 extends over 15 amino acids. The V end was cut by 4 bases, the J end by 10 bases, with 23 bases between. Germline V gives CDR1 SGHRS, CDR2 YFSETQ. The full variable domain, with the rest looked up from reference TRBV5-1 and TRBJ1-1, is KAGVTQTPRYLIKTRGQQVTLSCSPISGHRSVSWYQQTPGQGLQFLFEYFSETQRNKGNFPGRFSGRQFSNSRSEMNVSTLELGDSALYLCASSPLGSGTLRAFFGQGTRLTVV.

The rearrangement uses TRBV12-3 or TRBV12-4 and TRBJ1-2; 9 bases match TRBD1. This CDR3 has 14 amino acids. Trimming at V came to 2 bases and at J to 8 bases, leaving 6 bases not matched to a gene. CDR3 region: CASSLMDRGRGYTF. The DNA of the CDR3 is TGTGCCAGCAGTTTAATGGACAGGGGACGGGGCTACACCTTC.

CDR3 coding DNA: TGTGCCAGCAGTTTTGACGGTCGAACTGAAGCTTTCTTT. This translates into CASSFDGRTEAFF. The J gene is TRBJ1-1, the V gene TRBV12-3 or TRBV12-4; D gene uncertain. The V and J ends lost 3 bases and 5 bases respectively, with 10 bases between them. This CDR3 is built from 13 residues.

The chain is built from TRBV10-3 and TRBJ2-5; tentatively, D is TRBD2 (5 bases). Germline-derived CDR1 and CDR2 are ENHRY and SYGVKD. The CDR3 runs 15 residues. The germline V and J ends were trimmed by 6 bases and 3 bases, with 17 bases remaining between them. CDR3 sequence: CAISPRQEAKETQYF. CDR3 in DNA: TGTGCCATCAGCCCCCGCCAGGAGGCAAAAGAGACCCAGTACTTC.